What follows are 30 T cell receptor beta chains derived from one specimen sequenced in a study of shared T cell receptors in the human thymus. The data were produced by immunoSEQ multiplex PCR, yet TCRdb's version contains in-frame clones alone and is incomplete. The sample has some 700,000 clones; around 85% are singletons. These same data were also listed under a study on human thymus T cells.

The material sequenced was thymocytes. The receptors stem from a girl under three years old with a congenital heart defect.

This CDR3 is CASSLVEEGGPYEQYF. CDR3 coding DNA: TGTGCCAGCAGCTTAGTCGAAGAGGGGGGGCCCTACGAGCAGTACTTC. The chain carries TRBV7-6 and TRBJ2-7; weak D call: TRBD2 (7 bases). The V gene lost 1 base and the J gene lost 2 bases, with 15 bases spanning the gap. The CDR3 runs 16 residues. Per germline, CDR1 SGHVS and CDR2 FNYEAQ.

The CDR3 sequence: CAISESFPGLAGGRDTQYF. For the CDR3, the DNA is TGTGCCATCAGTGAGTCGTTTCCCGGACTAGCGGGGGGGCGTGATACGCAGTATTTT. The chain recombines TRBV10-3 with TRBJ2-3; TRBD2 matches at 15 bases. The CDR3 runs to 19 residues. J was trimmed by 6 bases and V by 0 bases; bases with no gene match: 10. The germline V gene encodes CDR1 ENHRY and CDR2 SYGVKD.

This clone was detected only once. The chain has TRBV18 and TRBJ2-3; 10 bases are a match to TRBD2. V lost 3 bases to trimming and J lost 5 bases; unmatched junction nucleotides: 5. Germline CDR1 is KGHSH and CDR2 is LQKENI. The CDR3 loop spans 15 amino acids. This CDR3 is CASSPSGGAVDTQYF. CDR3 nucleotides: TGTGCCAGCTCACCGAGCGGGGGGGCCGTAGATACGCAGTATTTT.

The chain recombines TRBV11-3 with TRBJ2-3, with 13 bases lining up with TRBD2. This CDR3 contains 15 residues. V shed 5 bases and J 7 bases; nucleotides not matched to a gene: 6. The germline gives CDR1 SGHNT, CDR2 YENEEA. The CDR3 spells CASSPTGLAGNTQYF. The CDR3 nucleotides read TGTGCCAGCAGCCCCACGGGACTAGCGGGAAATACGCAGTATTTT. The full variable domain, completed using reference TRBV11-3 and TRBJ2-3, is EAGVVQSPRYKIIEKKQPVAFWCNPISGHNTLYWYLQNLGQGPELLIRYENEEAVDDSQLPKDRFSAERLKGVDSTLKIQPAELGDSAVYLCASSPTGLAGNTQYFGPGTRLTVL.

The chain carries TRBV6-5 and TRBJ1-1; D may be TRBD1 (5 bases). The CDR3 consists of 13 residues. Germline V gene data show CDR1 as MNHEY and CDR2 as SVGAGI. V shed 6 bases and J shed 5 bases, with 13 bases lying between them. The CDR3: CASSGHPRTEAFF. CDR3 sequence (DNA): TGTGCCAGCAGCGGACACCCAAGGACTGAAGCTTTCTTT.

This sequence joins TRBV15 and TRBJ1-1; 7 positions agree with TRBD1. V lost 8 bases, J lost 1 base, and 7 bases stayed unmatched. The germline V gene has CDR1 LNHNV and CDR2 YYDKDF (reference sequence). The CDR3 is 14 residues long. As DNA, the CDR3 is TGTGCCACCGCCGAACAGGGGTCGAACACTGAAGCTTTCTTT. Protein product: CATAEQGSNTEAFF.

The gene calls are TRBV7-6 and TRBJ2-3; 9 nucleotides match TRBD2. The V gene's germline CDR1 is SGHVS and CDR2 FNYEAQ. After removal of 1 base from V and 2 bases from J, the junction contained 16 bases not matched to a gene. The CDR3 is 20 residues long. The CDR3 bases are TGTGCCAGCAGCTTAGTTTGGCTGGGGCTAGCGGGGAATGTCACAGATACGCAGTATTTT. Its protein product is CASSLVWLGLAGNVTDTQYF.

The CDR3 loop reads CASSDQGALAFF. The CDR3 bases are TGTGCCAGCAGTGACCAGGGGGCGCTGGCTTTCTTT. The chain couples TRBV2 to TRBJ1-1, with TRBD1 matching 8 bases. This CDR3 has 12 amino acids. The V and J ends lost 3 bases and 11 bases, in that order; junction bases with no gene match: 5. CDR1 and CDR2 from the germline V gene are SNHLY and FYNNEI.

The chain has TRBV27 and TRBJ1-5, with 8 positions matching TRBD1. V gave up 0 bases and J gave up 4 bases; unmatched junction bases: 8. CDR1 is MNHEY, CDR2 SMNVEV, per germline (reference sequence). The CDR3 is 17 amino acids. The CDR3 DNA is TGTGCCAGCAGTTTATCCGGAGTGGACAGGGAGAATCAGCCCCAGCATTTT. Translation gives CASSLSGVDRENQPQHF.

V usage is TRBV4-1 and J usage is TRBJ1-6; 7 positions match TRBD1. CDR1 MGHRA and CDR2 YSYEKL come from the germline V gene. V dropped 1 base and J dropped 5; count of bases not matched to a gene: 11. The CDR3 has 18 amino acids. CDR3 in DNA: TGCGCCAGCAGCCAAGTCCGCGGACAGGTAGACGATAATTCACCCCTCCACTTT. It translates to CASSQVRGQVDDNSPLHF.

This clone was seen only a few times. The chain has TRBV19 and TRBJ1-2, with a possible D match to TRBD1 (6 bases). The CDR3 length is 15 residues. Trimming removed 5 bases from V and 2 bases from J, with 15 bases in between. The germline gives CDR1 LNHDA, CDR2 SQIVND (reference sequence). The CDR3 loop is CASSAPWTENYGYTF. The CDR3 DNA sequence: TGTGCCAGTAGTGCCCCTTGGACAGAGAACTATGGCTACACCTTC.

The chain employs TRBV4-1 and TRBJ1-2; 7 bases fit TRBD1. V lost 4 bases, J lost 5 bases, and 22 bases stayed unmatched. Germline CDR1 is MGHRA and CDR2 is YSYEKL. CDR3 length: 19 residues. The CDR3 DNA reads as TGCGCCAGCAGCCCCTCTCCCCTACTTTTCAGGGGGACGGGATATGGCTACACCTTC. Residues: CASSPSPLLFRGTGYGYTF.

The CDR3: CASTPGELGGYTF. DNA of the CDR3: TGTGCCAGCACCCCGGGGGAATTGGGCGGCTACACCTTC. This sequence joins TRBV9 and TRBJ1-2, with a weak D call TRBD1 (5 bases). The germline V gene has CDR1 SGDLS and CDR2 YYNGEE. The length of the CDR3 is 13 residues. Trimming cost V 6 bases and J 8 bases, with 17 bases left between them.

The gene calls are TRBV4-3 and TRBJ2-3, with no clear D. Germline loops: CDR1 LGHNA, CDR2 YSLEER. The CDR3 has 16 residues. V lost 2 bases and J lost 0, with 12 bases in between. The CDR3 sequence is CASSQCNRTSTDTQYF. CDR3 nucleotide sequence: TGCGCCAGCAGCCAATGCAACAGAACTAGCACAGATACGCAGTATTTT.

The chain joins TRBV10-2 to TRBJ2-2, with D perhaps matching TRBD2 (7 bases). Trimming took off 7 bases at V and 1 base at J, with 16 bases between the two ends. The germline V gene encodes CDR1 WSHSY and CDR2 SAAADI. This CDR3 is 16 amino acids long. The CDR3 reads CASMSSGGLNTGELFF. CDR3 DNA sequence: TGCGCCAGCATGTCCTCGGGGGGCTTGAACACCGGGGAGCTGTTTTTT.

This clone has only a few counts. The chain recombines TRBV6-1 with TRBJ1-1; D is unresolved. This CDR3 region has 13 residues. CDR1 is MNHNS and CDR2 is SASEGT in the germline V gene. V lost 8 bases and J 1 base, leaving 11 bases between the germline ends. In DNA form, the CDR3 reads TGTGCCAGCTGGGCGTTGGCGAACACTGAAGCTTTCTTT. As protein: CASWALANTEAFF.

The chain uses TRBV6-1 and TRBJ2-5, with D possibly matching TRBD1 (5 bases). The J call is in doubt because the DNA end fits TRBJ2-7 better. CDR1 and CDR2 from the germline V gene are MNHNS and SASEGT. The CDR3 runs 14 residues. The CDR3, as DNA: TGTGCCAGCAGCCAAGGGGCCAGGGCCTACGAGCAGTACTTC. It codes for CASSQGARAYEQYF.

About this clone itself: The junction departs from germline at one end; a sequencing error may be responsible. The rearrangement joins TRBV4-3 to TRBJ1-6; tentative D call: TRBD1 (6 bases). CDR3 size: 13 residues. Germline V lookup: CDR1 LGHNA, CDR2 YSLEER. DNA of the CDR3: TGCGCCAGCAGCCAAGACCTCCAGGCGGACAGCACTTTT. This codes for CASSQDLQADSTF.

J is TRBJ2-3 and V is TRBV9; a possible D gene is TRBD1 (6 bases). From germline, CDR1 is SGDLS and CDR2 YYNGEE. Trimming cost V 0 bases and J 0 bases, with 11 bases left between them. The CDR3 loop spans 16 amino acids. CDR3 sequence reads: CASSVALGGSTDTQYF. As DNA, the CDR3 is TGTGCCAGCAGCGTAGCTTTAGGGGGTAGCACAGATACGCAGTATTTT.

V gene TRBV29-1 combines with J gene TRBJ2-7, with 9 bases identical to TRBD1. Germline lookup yields CDR1 SQVTM and CDR2 ANQGSEA. The CDR3 loop spans 13 amino acids. V dropped 1 base and J dropped 7; count of bases not matched to a gene: 5. Here the CDR3 reads CSVEVGQGREQYF. The CDR3, as DNA: TGCAGCGTTGAAGTGGGACAGGGTCGAGAGCAGTACTTC.

The chain joins TRBV10-2 to TRBJ2-5; 9 bases agree with TRBD2. V was pared by 5 bases and J by 3 bases, with 10 bases of the junction left unmatched. CDR1 and CDR2 (germline): WSHSY, SAAADI. The CDR3 length is 16 residues. CDR3 in amino acids: CASSLPRASGEETQYF. DNA for the CDR3: TGCGCCAGCAGTCTTCCGCGGGCTAGCGGGGAAGAGACCCAGTACTTC.

V usage is TRBV4-3 and J usage is TRBJ1-4, with 10 positions matching TRBD1. Germline-derived CDR1 and CDR2 are LGHNA and YSLEER. The J segment lost 8 bases and the V segment lost 0 bases, leaving 9 bases of the junction unmatched. This CDR3 spans 17 amino acids. CDR3 loop: CASSQDMGTGVREKLFF. Written as DNA, the CDR3 is TGCGCCAGCAGCCAAGATATGGGGACAGGGGTAAGAGAAAAACTGTTTTTT.

The CDR3 protein is CASSPRGQGPWNTEAFF. CDR3 sequence (DNA): TGTGCCAGCTCACCACGAGGACAGGGGCCTTGGAACACTGAAGCTTTCTTT. The chain couples TRBV18 to TRBJ1-1, with 9 nucleotides matching TRBD1. The CDR3 spans 17 residues. Trimming took 1 base from V and 1 from J; bases not matched to a gene: 7. Germline CDR1 reads KGHSH; CDR2 reads LQKENI.

The chain couples TRBV7-2 to TRBJ1-2; D is unclear. Germline V gives CDR1 SGHTA, CDR2 FQGNSA. CDR3 length: 14 residues. Trimming left V 0 bases short and J 4 bases short, with 9 bases between. The CDR3 region is CASSLAGPIYGYTF. CDR3 sequence (DNA): TGTGCCAGCAGCTTAGCGGGCCCAATCTATGGCTACACCTTC. Complete variable domain (other parts from reference TRBV7-2 and TRBJ1-2): GAGVSQSPSNKVTEKGKDVELRCDPISGHTALYWYRQSLGQGLEFLIYFQGNSAPDKSGLPSDRFSAERTGGSVSTLTIQRTQQEDSAVYLCASSLAGPIYGYTFGSGTRLTVV.

As for this clone: At one end, the junction sequence differs from germline, possibly due to a read error. V gene TRBV7-7 combines with J gene TRBJ2-5; 7 nucleotides agree with TRBD2. The CDR3 covers 19 residues. Germline V gene lookup returns CDR1 SSHAT and CDR2 FNYEAQ (reference sequence). The CDR3 DNA follows: TGTGCTAGCAGTCCCGGACCCCGGGCAGGGACTGGGGGGGAAGAGACCCAGTACTTC. Amino acids: CASSPGPRAGTGGEETQYF.

The chain couples TRBV10-2 to TRBJ1-5; D unresolved. The germline gives CDR1 WSHSY, CDR2 SAAADI. V lost 5 bases, J lost 8 bases, and 10 bases lay in between. The CDR3 sequence is 12 residues long. CDR3 DNA sequence: TGCGCCAGCAGTCCCCACTTAAAGCCCCAGCATTTT. This codes for CASSPHLKPQHF.

The rearrangement links TRBV7-2 to TRBJ2-3, with 12 bases aligning to TRBD2. The CDR3 has 17 amino acids. V was pared by 3 bases and J by 0 bases, with 4 bases of the junction left unmatched. Germline CDR1 SGHTA, CDR2 FQGNSA. CDR3 in amino acids: CASSLPSGGASTDTQYF. The CDR3, as DNA: TGTGCCAGCAGCTTGCCTAGCGGGGGGGCCAGCACAGATACGCAGTATTTT. The full variable domain, its missing parts supplied by reference TRBV7-2 and TRBJ2-3, is GAGVSQSPSNKVTEKGKDVELRCDPISGHTALYWYRQSLGQGLEFLIYFQGNSAPDKSGLPSDRFSAERTGGSVSTLTIQRTQQEDSAVYLCASSLPSGGASTDTQYFGPGTRLTVL.

The genes are TRBV4-3 and TRBJ2-7; 9 bases fit TRBD2. Germline V gene sequence: CDR1 LGHNA, CDR2 YSLEER. The CDR3 spans 17 residues. V was clipped by 0 bases and J by 2 bases; unmatched bases: 8. DNA for the CDR3: TGCGCCAGCAGCCAAGAGGGTTGGGCGGGGGGGACCTACGAGCAGTACTTC. It translates to CASSQEGWAGGTYEQYF.

The table lists this clone with a count of one. V is TRBV30 and J is TRBJ2-5, with 8 bases matching TRBD1. Looked up from germline, CDR1 is GTSNPN and CDR2 is SVGIG (reference sequence). The CDR3 spans 19 residues. V was clipped by 4 bases and J by 1 base; unmatched bases: 20. CDR3 sequence (DNA): TGTGCCTGGATCTCCACCCCGAAACGGACAGGGTGGCGCCAAGAGACCCAGTACTTC. Translation: CAWISTPKRTGWRQETQYF. Using reference TRBV30 and TRBJ2-5 for the parts outside the CDR3, the full variable domain is SQTIHQWPATLVQPVGSPLSLECTVEGTSNPNLYWYRQAAGRGLQLLFYSVGIGQISSEVPQNLSASRPQDRQFILSSKKLLLSDSGFYLCAWISTPKRTGWRQETQYFGPGTRLLVL.

The J gene is TRBJ1-2, the V gene TRBV19; TRBD1 agrees at 7 bases. There are 13 residues in the CDR3. J was trimmed by 8 bases and V by 5 bases; bases with no gene match: 8. The germline CDR1 and CDR2 sequences are LNHDA and SQIVND (reference sequence). The DNA for the CDR3 is TGTGCCAGTAGTTCGGGGACAGTCTACGGCTACACCTTC. This sequence encodes CASSSGTVYGYTF. Full variable domain (missing parts from reference TRBV19 and TRBJ1-2): DGGITQSPKYLFRKEGQNVTLSCEQNLNHDAMYWYRQDPGQGLRLIYYSQIVNDFQKGDIAEGYSVSREKKESFPLTVTSAQKNPTAFYLCASSSGTVYGYTFGSGTRLTVV.